A single sample gave rise to the 31 T cell receptor beta chains below, sequenced in a study of monozygotic twins with inflammatory bowel disease. TCRdb re-called the 5' RACE reads; every CDR3 protein appears as one record, without DNA. In all, the sample yields some 100,000 distinct CDR3 sequences. The sequenced sample consisted of blood. All receptors derive from a human donor with ulcerative colitis or Crohn's disease, or a healthy co-twin of an affected twin (not recorded which).

This CDR3 is CSVLRVWTQTNEQFF. V gene TRBV29-1 combines with J gene TRBJ2-1. Germline-derived CDR1 and CDR2 are SQVTM and ANQGSEA. This CDR3 spans 15 amino acids.

The J gene is TRBJ1-6, the V gene TRBV5-6. CDR1 is SGHDT, CDR2 YYEEEE, per germline. This CDR3 spans 15 amino acids. The CDR3 reads CASSGLDGNNSPLHF.

CDR3 in amino acids: CSVCLGGSSYNEQFF. The rearrangement uses TRBV29-1 and TRBJ2-1; with no DNA, the TCRdb D assignment of TRBD1 cannot be verified. CDR1 and CDR2 (germline): SQVTM, ANQGSEA. The CDR3 totals 15 residues.

The chain links TRBV13 to TRBJ2-1; TCRdb returns TRBD1, unconfirmable since there is no DNA. Germline assignment: CDR1 PRHDT and CDR2 FYEKMQ (reference sequence). The CDR3 runs to 17 residues. CDR3 loop: CASSLLSGEGSYNEQFF.

This chain connects TRBV7-2 to TRBJ1-4. This CDR3 has 14 residues. Germline CDR1 SGHTA, CDR2 FQGNSA. The CDR3 is CASSLRTESRKLFF.

The rearrangement uses TRBV19 and TRBJ2-1. The CDR3 spans 16 residues. Germline V lookup: CDR1 LNHDA, CDR2 SQIVND (reference sequence). The chain's CDR3 is CASSIGQGAGYNEQFF.

The gene calls are TRBV6-2 or TRBV6-3 and TRBJ1-1; the TCRdb call, TRBD1, lacks DNA for checking. Germline V gives CDR1 MNHEY, CDR2 SVGEGT. This CDR3 is built from 14 residues. The CDR3 sequence: CASSTLDRVTEAFF.

The genes are TRBV5-1 and TRBJ2-1; the D gene TCRdb calls, TRBD2, cannot be checked with no DNA. Germline assignment: CDR1 SGHRS and CDR2 YFSETQ. CDR3 length: 15 amino acids. The CDR3 loop is CASSLETSGNNEQFF.

The chain carries TRBV7-9 and TRBJ1-1; TCRdb designates TRBD1, a call that cannot be tested without DNA. From germline, CDR1 is SEHNR and CDR2 FQNEAQ (reference sequence). The length of the CDR3 is 12 residues. CDR3: CASSWGYTEAFF.

The chain is built from TRBV6-2 or TRBV6-3 and TRBJ1-5; the D call from TCRdb, TRBD1, cannot be confirmed without DNA. CDR3 length: 16 amino acids. Germline V CDR1 and CDR2: MNHEY, SVGEGT. The chain's CDR3 is CASSYDRPYSNQPQHF.

The chain has TRBV7-3 and TRBJ1-2; TCRdb's assignment of TRBD1 cannot be checked, as there is no DNA. The CDR3 loop spans 14 amino acids. The germline V gene encodes CDR1 SGHTA and CDR2 FQGTGA. Here the CDR3 reads CASSLTGGVYGYTF.

This chain joins TRBV20-1 and TRBJ2-1; TCRdb's D gene call, TRBD1, goes unchecked for lack of DNA. The CDR3 extends over 17 amino acids. CDR1 and CDR2 from the germline V gene are DFQATT and SNEGSKA (reference sequence). CDR3: CSASRQGPHKPYNEQFF.

The rearrangement joins TRBV4-3 to TRBJ2-1; the D gene TCRdb calls, TRBD1, cannot be checked with no DNA. CDR1 is LGHNA, CDR2 YSLEER, per germline. This CDR3 is 15 amino acids long. The CDR3 here is CASSRQPGQANEQFF.

The CDR3 region is CASSLYRGSFF. J is TRBJ1-1 and V is TRBV28; the D call from TCRdb, TRBD1, cannot be confirmed without DNA. CDR3 length: 11 residues. Germline CDR1 and CDR2: MDHEN and SYDVKM.

The V call is TRBV5-6, the J call TRBJ2-5; TCRdb's assignment of TRBD1 cannot be checked, as there is no DNA. The CDR3 is made up of 15 amino acids. Germline CDR1 reads SGHDT; CDR2 reads YYEEEE. This CDR3 reads CASSLDLWGGVAQYF. Full variable domain (remainder filled in from reference TRBV5-6 and TRBJ2-5): DAGVTQSPTHLIKTRGQQVTLRCSPKSGHDTVSWYQQALGQGPQFIFQYYEEEERQRGNFPDRFSGHQFPNYSSELNVNALLLGDSALYLCASSLDLWGGVAQYFGPGTRLLVL.

The V gene is TRBV12-3 or TRBV12-4, the J gene TRBJ2-5; without DNA, the TCRdb call of TRBD1 cannot be checked. The CDR3 runs to 15 residues. The CDR3 sequence: CASSKLDRDQETQYF.

CDR3 sequence reads: CASSVDGQGAGYTF. This rearrangement joins TRBV9 to TRBJ1-2; checking the TCRdb D call of TRBD1 is not possible without DNA. The CDR3 covers 14 residues. CDR1 is SGDLS, CDR2 YYNGEE, per germline.

This rearrangement joins TRBV5-1 to TRBJ2-5. CDR1 is SGHRS and CDR2 is YFSETQ in the germline V gene. This CDR3 is built from 13 residues. The CDR3 region is CASSLAPLETQYF.

The chain recombines TRBV7-2 with TRBJ2-7. This CDR3 has 12 amino acids. Germline V lookup: CDR1 SGHTA, CDR2 FQGNSA. CDR3 in amino acids: CASSSTSYEQYF.

This chain links TRBV20-1 with TRBJ2-7; no DNA is available, so the TRBD2 call from TCRdb remains unchecked. The CDR3 consists of 15 residues. CDR1 DFQATT and CDR2 SNEGSKA come from the germline V gene (reference sequence). CDR3: CSARPGLAGDGEQYF.

The chain couples TRBV6-2 or TRBV6-3 to TRBJ2-2; TCRdb's D call of TRBD2 is untestable without DNA. The CDR3 totals 13 residues. CDR1 and CDR2 (germline): MNHEY, SVGEGT. CDR3 protein: CASQKGHTGELFF.

This chain joins TRBV13 and TRBJ1-1; TCRdb selects TRBD1, and the lack of DNA leaves this call unchecked. Per the germline V gene, CDR1 is PRHDT and CDR2 is FYEKMQ (reference sequence). There are 15 residues in the CDR3. The CDR3: CASSPRKRGNTEAFF.

The rearrangement links TRBV5-1 to TRBJ1-2; TCRdb outputs TRBD1, but without DNA this stays unchecked. CDR1 and CDR2 from the germline V gene are SGHRS and YFSETQ. The CDR3 contains 16 residues. The chain's CDR3 is CASSLEGTGGKYGYTF.

The rearrangement links TRBV11-2 to TRBJ2-1; no DNA is available, so the TRBD1 call from TCRdb remains unchecked. Germline assignment: CDR1 SGHAT and CDR2 FQNNGV. CDR3 length equals 17 residues. CDR3 sequence: CASSLRTGGRIYNEQFF.

The rearrangement joins TRBV5-1 to TRBJ2-3. The CDR3 is made up of 13 amino acids. Germline lookup yields CDR1 SGHRS and CDR2 YFSETQ. This CDR3 reads CASSFFPTDTQYF.

This chain joins TRBV20-1 and TRBJ1-1; TCRdb lists TRBD1, though no DNA is available to test this call. Germline-derived CDR1 and CDR2 are DFQATT and SNEGSKA (reference sequence). The CDR3 is 14 amino acids. This chain's CDR3 is CSARGAGPGTEAFF.

The chain links TRBV7-3 to TRBJ2-2. This CDR3 is built from 14 residues. Germline-derived CDR1 and CDR2 are SGHTA and FQGTGA. The CDR3 sequence is CASSLTPNTGELFF.

The chain uses TRBV4-2 and TRBJ2-5; the TCRdb D gene call, TRBD1, has no DNA to confirm it. CDR3 length: 16 residues. CDR1 and CDR2 (germline): LGHNA, YNFKEQ. This CDR3 reads CASSPRVEGSQETQYF.

V usage is TRBV3-1 and J usage is TRBJ1-6; TCRdb names TRBD1, which stays unverified in the absence of DNA. There are 17 residues in the CDR3. CDR1 and CDR2 (germline): LGHDT, YNNKEL (reference sequence). CDR3 residues: CASSQGGGGTRGSPLHF.

The rearrangement links TRBV6-1 to TRBJ2-7. Germline CDR1 is MNHNS and CDR2 is SASEGT. There are 13 residues in the CDR3. The CDR3 protein is CASSEEDSYEQYF.

This chain connects TRBV5-1 to TRBJ2-5. The V gene's germline CDR1 is SGHRS and CDR2 YFSETQ. The CDR3 is made up of 17 amino acids. Here the CDR3 reads CASSLGLAGGGQETQYF.